The T cell receptor beta chain described here comes from a study of T-cell reconstitution after alpha-beta-depleted transplantation in children. General study findings and limits: By one year post-transplant, T-cell counts and diversity largely arose from T cells that were newly produced. Reportedly, alpha-beta T cells present about two months post-transplant originated from several hundred expanded clones of graft origin. Day-60 TCRbeta diversity that was high in some patients was derived from surviving recipient T cells and thymic progenitors.

Using unique molecular identifiers, the investigators prepared the TCRbeta library. TCRdb analysed the PCR reads with MiXCR anew, one entry per CDR3 protein. This sample carries 600,000 to 700,000 distinct CDR3 sequences, about an eighth of them seen once, and the ten largest clones take 0.79%. Many counts were recorded for this clonotype. Its specificity is unknown. This CDR3 comprises 14 residues. The germline V gene encodes CDR1 SGHRS and CDR2 YFSETQ. V was trimmed by 3 bases and J by 5 bases, leaving 12 bases between them. Sequences were derived from PBMCs, sampled before TCRalphabeta/CD19-depleted stem cell transplant. The clonotype was recovered from a girl aged 2-10 years with congenital amegakaryocytic thrombocytopenia, due to receive a stem cell transplant. V and J are TRBV5-1 and TRBJ2-1; tentative D call: TRBD2 (7 bases). For the CDR3, the DNA is TGCGCCAGCAGCTGGGGGGGCCCGGACAATGAGCAGTTCTTC. It translates to CASSWGGPDNEQFF.